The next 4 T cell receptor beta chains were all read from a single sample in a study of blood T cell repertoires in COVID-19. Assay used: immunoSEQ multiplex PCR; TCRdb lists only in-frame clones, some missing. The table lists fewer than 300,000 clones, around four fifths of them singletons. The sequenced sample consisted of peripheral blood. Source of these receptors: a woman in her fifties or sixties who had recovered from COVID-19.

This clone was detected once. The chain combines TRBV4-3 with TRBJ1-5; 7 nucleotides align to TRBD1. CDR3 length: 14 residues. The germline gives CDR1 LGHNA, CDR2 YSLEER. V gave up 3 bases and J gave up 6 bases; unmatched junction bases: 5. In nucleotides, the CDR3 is TGCGCCAGCAGCCAGGGAGACAGGGCTCAGCCCCAGCATTTT. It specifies CASSQGDRAQPQHF.

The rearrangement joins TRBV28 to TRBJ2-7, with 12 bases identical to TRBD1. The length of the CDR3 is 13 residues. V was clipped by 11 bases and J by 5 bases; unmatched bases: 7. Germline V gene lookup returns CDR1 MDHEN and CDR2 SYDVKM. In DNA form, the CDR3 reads TGTGCCGTCCGGGACAGGGGGCGACACGAGCAGTACTTC. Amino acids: CAVRDRGRHEQYF. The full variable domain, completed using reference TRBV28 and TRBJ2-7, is DVKVTQSSRYLVKRTGEKVFLECVQDMDHENMFWYRQDPGLGLRLIYFSYDVKMKEKGDIPEGYSVSREKKERFSLILESASTNQTSMYLCAVRDRGRHEQYFGPGTRLTVT.

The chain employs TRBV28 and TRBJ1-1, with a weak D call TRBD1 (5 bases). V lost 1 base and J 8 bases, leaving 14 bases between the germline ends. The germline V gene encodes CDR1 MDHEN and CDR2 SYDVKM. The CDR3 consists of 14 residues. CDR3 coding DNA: TGTGCCAGCAGTTTATTTCAAGGGGAAGACGAAGCTTTCTTT. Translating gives CASSLFQGEDEAFF.

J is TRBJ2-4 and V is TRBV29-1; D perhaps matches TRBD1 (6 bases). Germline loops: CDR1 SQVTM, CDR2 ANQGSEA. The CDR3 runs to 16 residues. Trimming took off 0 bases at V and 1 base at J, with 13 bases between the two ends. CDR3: CSVEDVTGRAKNIQYF. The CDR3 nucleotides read TGCAGCGTTGAAGATGTCACAGGGCGCGCCAAAAACATTCAGTACTTC.